The 21 T cell receptor beta chains below all came from one sample that was sequenced in a study of blood T cell repertoires in COVID-19 (dated by TCRdb to the early 2020s). The library came from the immunoSEQ multiplex PCR assay. In its TCRdb copy, this immuneACCESS table keeps in-frame sequences only and misses some clones. Where compared with another copy, unresolved V genes explain less than half of these, and the others have no known cause. A total of hundreds of thousands of clones appear in this sample, about 88% of them only once. Of the sample, just under 7.5% is held by the ten largest clones. The sample comprised peripheral blood. All receptors come from a woman between 65 and 79 years old with COVID-19, enrolled during active disease.

This sequence joins TRBV5-1 and TRBJ1-1; D ambiguous. The ends were cut back, 5 bases at V and 6 bases at J, with 17 bases in the middle. CDR1 SGHRS and CDR2 YFSETQ come from the germline V gene. This CDR3 is built from 14 residues. The CDR3 here is CASRRGEETSEAFF. The CDR3 DNA is TGCGCCAGCAGGCGGGGTGAAGAGACCTCTGAAGCTTTCTTT.

This clone has only one observation. The CDR3 DNA follows: TGCAGTGCTAGTCCGGGGATCGGCTATGGCTACACCTTC. It specifies CSASPGIGYGYTF. The rearrangement uses TRBV20-1 and TRBJ1-2, with D unclear. The germline V gene has CDR1 DFQATT and CDR2 SNEGSKA (reference sequence). The CDR3 runs 13 residues. V was trimmed by 3 bases and J by 4 bases, leaving 12 bases between them.

This clone was recorded only once. This sequence joins TRBV24-1 and TRBJ2-3; 13 bases fit TRBD2. After removal of 2 bases from V and 2 bases from J, the junction contained 12 bases not matched to a gene. Germline CDR1 KGHDR, CDR2 SFDVKD. The CDR3 totals 20 residues. CDR3 in DNA: TGTGCCACCAGTGATTCTTACTCCCCGACTAGCGGGGGGTACACAGATACGCAGTATTTT. Amino acid sequence: CATSDSYSPTSGGYTDTQYF.

The chain is built from TRBV7-2 and TRBJ1-1; TRBD1 agrees at 8 bases. CDR3 size: 16 residues. Germline V gives CDR1 SGHTA, CDR2 FQGNSA. Trimming at V came to 2 bases and at J to 4 bases, leaving 9 bases not matched to a gene. Here the CDR3 reads CASSLIPGTGSTEAFF. CDR3 nucleotide sequence: TGTGCCAGCAGCTTAATTCCCGGGACAGGTTCCACTGAAGCTTTCTTT.

The genes are TRBV24-1 and TRBJ2-1; possibly TRBD2 for D (5 bases). Germline V gene data show CDR1 as KGHDR and CDR2 as SFDVKD. CDR3 length: 14 residues. Deletions cut 7 bases from V and 4 bases from J, with 13 bases between. The CDR3: CATSAGIKYNEQFF. DNA for the CDR3: TGTGCCACCAGCGCCGGGATCAAATACAATGAGCAGTTCTTC.

This chain uses TRBV4-3 with TRBJ1-2, with 8 bases matching TRBD1. The trim removed 5 bases at V and 6 bases at J, leaving 11 bases unmatched. The length of the CDR3 is 15 residues. Germline lookup yields CDR1 LGHNA and CDR2 YSLEER. CDR3 in DNA: TGCGCCAGCAGCGAATCGGACAGGGATATCAATGGCTACACCTTC. It codes for CASSESDRDINGYTF.

This rearrangement joins TRBV6-6 to TRBJ2-2; maybe TRBD1 (6 bases). The CDR3 covers 14 residues. CDR1 is MNHNY, CDR2 SVGAGI, per germline (reference sequence). V was shortened by 3 bases and J by 7 bases, with 12 bases between the two germline ends. The CDR3 region is CASSYMGASGELFF. Here the CDR3 DNA reads TGTGCCAGCAGTTATATGGGGGCAAGCGGGGAGCTGTTTTTT.

The V and J genes are TRBV6-5 and TRBJ2-3; 11 positions match TRBD2. Trimming at V came to 7 bases and at J to 2 bases, leaving 5 bases not matched to a gene. The germline gives CDR1 MNHEY, CDR2 SVGAGI. The CDR3 runs to 15 residues. CDR3 sequence reads: CASTPSGGSTDTQYF. The DNA for the CDR3 is TGTGCCAGCACCCCTAGCGGGGGGTCCACAGATACGCAGTATTTT.

This chain joins TRBV5-4 and TRBJ1-1; 8 positions match TRBD1. Germline V gene lookup returns CDR1 SGHNT and CDR2 YYREEE (reference sequence). Losses at the gene ends were 1 base for V and 0 bases for J; bases not matched to a gene: 11. The CDR3 length is 18 residues. The CDR3 DNA reads TGTGCCAGCAGCTTGAAGGGGCAGGGGGCTTCTATGAACACTGAAGCTTTCTTT. This gives the protein CASSLKGQGASMNTEAFF.

CDR3 sequence: CASSGGARQPQHF. The CDR3 region has the DNA TGTGCCAGCAGCGGGGGGGCAAGACAGCCCCAGCATTTT. The chain joins TRBV6-5 to TRBJ1-5, with D tentatively TRBD1 (6 bases). The CDR3 contains 13 residues. V was trimmed by 6 bases and J by 7 bases, leaving 13 bases between them. Germline lookup yields CDR1 MNHEY and CDR2 SVGAGI.

The V and J genes are TRBV5-1 and TRBJ1-4; D gene unclear. The CDR3 is made up of 15 amino acids. Germline loops: CDR1 SGHRS, CDR2 YFSETQ. Trimming removed 1 base at V and 4 bases at J, with 11 bases between. CDR3 residues: CASSLTTGVNEKLFF. In nucleotides, the CDR3 is TGCGCCAGCAGCTTGACCACGGGTGTTAATGAAAAACTGTTTTTT.

The chain combines TRBV5-1 with TRBJ2-7; perhaps TRBD1 as D (6 bases). The CDR3 sequence is 11 residues long. Germline CDR1 is SGHRS and CDR2 is YFSETQ. V was clipped by 6 bases and J by 8 bases, with 12 bases between them. The CDR3 spells CASISQGQQYF. As DNA, the CDR3 is TGCGCCAGCATATCCCAGGGGCAGCAGTACTTC.

The count of this clone is one. The chain couples TRBV5-4 to TRBJ1-6; TRBD1 agrees at 9 bases. J gave up 10 bases and V 7 bases, and 12 bases lay outside the gene matches. The CDR3 spans 15 residues. Looked up from germline, CDR1 is SGHNT and CDR2 is YYREEE (reference sequence). CDR3 loop: CASFPRGQGESPLHF. The CDR3 coding sequence is TGTGCCAGCTTCCCCCGGGGACAGGGAGAATCACCCCTCCACTTT.

The chain employs TRBV28 and TRBJ2-2, with 7 positions matching TRBD2. In germline, CDR1 is MDHEN, CDR2 SYDVKM. CDR3 length equals 15 residues. V dropped 11 bases and J dropped 6; count of bases not matched to a gene: 15. This CDR3 reads CAGSSGLPPPGELFF. In DNA form, the CDR3 reads TGTGCCGGTTCTAGCGGACTGCCCCCCCCCGGGGAGCTGTTTTTT.

This sequence joins TRBV5-1 and TRBJ2-5, with D perhaps matching TRBD1 (5 bases). This CDR3 has 15 amino acids. Germline V lookup: CDR1 SGHRS, CDR2 YFSETQ. Trimming shortened V by 0 bases and J by 5 bases, and 14 bases separated the two germline ends. The CDR3 DNA follows: TGCGCCAGCAGCTTGGACCAGCGCCACAGGGAGACCCAGTACTTC. Protein sequence: CASSLDQRHRETQYF.

This rearrangement joins TRBV27 to TRBJ2-7; 8 bases agree with TRBD2. With V trimmed by 6 bases and J by 0 bases, 4 bases remained unmatched. The CDR3 length is 14 residues. Germline V gene sequence: CDR1 MNHEY, CDR2 SMNVEV (reference sequence). CDR3 nucleotide sequence: TGTGCCAGCAGGGGACTAGGGAGCTCCTACGAGCAGTACTTC. Its protein product is CASRGLGSSYEQYF.

The chain has TRBV30 and TRBJ1-5; 7 bases line up with TRBD1. The CDR3 is 14 residues long. CDR1 and CDR2 (germline): GTSNPN, SVGIG (reference sequence). Unmatched junction bases numbered 7, after V lost 2 bases and J lost 6 bases. The DNA for the CDR3 is TGTGCCTGGAGTCGTGGGGCAGGGGGTCAGCCCCAGCATTTT. It translates to CAWSRGAGGQPQHF.

A single count supports this clone. The V and J genes are TRBV28 and TRBJ2-7, with 9 bases that match TRBD1. The junction had 8 bases not matched to a gene; V was cut back by 5 bases and J by 6 bases. The CDR3 spans 14 residues. Looked up from germline, CDR1 is MDHEN and CDR2 is SYDVKM. The CDR3 is CASSQGTGRTEQYF. The CDR3 DNA is TGTGCCAGCAGTCAAGGGACAGGGAGAACCGAGCAGTACTTC.

J is TRBJ2-5 and V is TRBV7-2; TRBD2 matches 7 bases. The CDR3 runs to 15 residues. The V segment lost 5 bases and the J segment 4 bases; nucleotides outside the gene matches: 10. The germline CDR1 and CDR2 sequences are SGHTA and FQGNSA. CDR3 nucleotide sequence: TGTGCCAGCAGCGAGTACGCGGGGGAGGGAGAGACCCAGTACTTC. It encodes CASSEYAGEGETQYF.

V is TRBV19 and J is TRBJ1-1, with 12 bases that match TRBD1. Losses at the gene ends were 4 bases for V and 5 bases for J; bases not matched to a gene: 14. The CDR3 sequence is 18 residues long. Germline V gene lookup returns CDR1 LNHDA and CDR2 SQIVND (reference sequence). The DNA of the CDR3 is TGTGCCAGTAGTACAAAGTACGGGACAGGGGGCGGAAGGACTGAAGCTTTCTTT. This encodes CASSTKYGTGGGRTEAFF.

The V gene is TRBV7-8, the J gene TRBJ1-2, with unresolved D. CDR3 length equals 13 residues. Germline CDR1 and CDR2: SGHVS and FQNEAQ. Between the trimmed V and J ends, which lost 2 bases and 0 bases, there was a span of 4 bases. The chain's CDR3 is CASSLLSNYGYTF. The CDR3 DNA reads as TGTGCCAGCAGCTTACTATCTAACTATGGCTACACCTTC.